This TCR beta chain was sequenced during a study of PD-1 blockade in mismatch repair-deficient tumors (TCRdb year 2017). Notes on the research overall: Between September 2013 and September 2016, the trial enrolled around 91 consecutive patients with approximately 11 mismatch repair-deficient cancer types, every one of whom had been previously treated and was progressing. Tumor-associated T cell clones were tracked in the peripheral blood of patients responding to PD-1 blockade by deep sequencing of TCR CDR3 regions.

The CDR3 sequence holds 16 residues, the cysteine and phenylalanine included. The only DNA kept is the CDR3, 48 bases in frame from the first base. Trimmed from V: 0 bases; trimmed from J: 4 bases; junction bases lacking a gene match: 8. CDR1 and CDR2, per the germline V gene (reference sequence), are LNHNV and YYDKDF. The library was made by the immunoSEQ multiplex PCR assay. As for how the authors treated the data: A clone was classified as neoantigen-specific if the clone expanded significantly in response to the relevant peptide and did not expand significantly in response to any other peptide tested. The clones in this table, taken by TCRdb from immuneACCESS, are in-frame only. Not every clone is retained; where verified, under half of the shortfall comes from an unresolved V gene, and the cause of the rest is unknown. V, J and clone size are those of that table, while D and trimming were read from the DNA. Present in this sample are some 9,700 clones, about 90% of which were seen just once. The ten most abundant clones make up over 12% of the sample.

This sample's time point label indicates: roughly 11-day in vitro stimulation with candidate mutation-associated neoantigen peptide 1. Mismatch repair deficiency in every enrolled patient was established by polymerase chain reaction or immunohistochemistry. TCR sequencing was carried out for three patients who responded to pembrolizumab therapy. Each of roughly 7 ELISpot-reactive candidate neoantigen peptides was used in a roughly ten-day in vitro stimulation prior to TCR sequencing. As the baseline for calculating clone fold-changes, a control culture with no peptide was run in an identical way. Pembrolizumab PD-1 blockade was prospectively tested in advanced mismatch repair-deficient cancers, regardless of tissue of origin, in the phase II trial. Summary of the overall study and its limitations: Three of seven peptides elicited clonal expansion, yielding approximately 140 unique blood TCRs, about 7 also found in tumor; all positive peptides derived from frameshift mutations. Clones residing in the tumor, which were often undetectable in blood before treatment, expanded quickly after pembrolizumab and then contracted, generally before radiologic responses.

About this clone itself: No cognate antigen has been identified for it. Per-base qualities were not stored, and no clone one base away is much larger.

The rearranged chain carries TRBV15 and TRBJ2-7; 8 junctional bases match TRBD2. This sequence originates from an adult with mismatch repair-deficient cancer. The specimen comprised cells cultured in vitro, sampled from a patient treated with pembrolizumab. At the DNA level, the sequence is TGTGCCACCAGCAGAGATTCCCTAGCGGGTTCATACGAGCAGTACTTC. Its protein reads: CATSRDSLAGSYEQYF.